This T cell receptor (beta chain) comes out of a study of human T cells and chemical hapten exposure (dated by TCRdb to about 2021). Notes on the research overall: For sensitization, 2% DPC in acetone was applied to a roughly 2 cm by roughly 2 cm area of upper inner arm skin. Patients additionally received weekly therapeutic DPC doses to the scalp throughout the approximately 22-week study period. Patch testing on the upper back used Finn chambers containing 0.01% DPC, with scoring done after 6 days according to International Contact Dermatitis Research Group standards. The mostly female patient cohort included alopecia areata with under or over 50% scalp involvement, alopecia totalis and alopecia universalis. Libraries were pooled for sequencing, and per-sample TCR yields varied mainly because of small differences in library volumes within the pool. The study tracked peripheral blood TCR repertoire changes in vivo during primary and secondary sensitization to the hapten diphenylcyclopropenone (DPC) in alopecia patients. Patient blood was sampled pre-sensitization (week 0) and at 2, 6 and about 24 weeks after DPC sensitization. Blood for TCR sequencing was provided by twenty-nine alopecia patients at one to four time points (pre-sensitization, 2, 6 and 24 weeks). The research as a whole found: DPC sensitization did not change how many TCRs were above 1 in 1000 frequency, and no evidence was found of alterations in global repertoire structure. Repeated subsampling changed both the strength of the expansion versus patch-test correlation and the threshold at which that correlation became significant. Alopecia, a presumed autoimmune disease, was present in all patients, so the immune response of the patients might differ from that of healthy individuals. A positive correlation was found between the number of PT1 expanded TCRs and patch test score, with significance reached at thresholds 8, 16 and 32 but not 4. Significantly more large CDR3 similarity clusters were formed by expanded TCRs than by pre-sensitization or healthy control sets, consistent with antigen-driven responses.

The library came from RACE. Sequencing instrument: NextSeq 500. During library preparation, unique molecular identifiers were attached to individual cDNA molecules so that TCRs could be counted quantitatively and reproducibly. Both TCR alpha and TCR beta chains were sequenced from each blood RNA sample. The paper's data handling went like this. A median of about 87,000 TCRs per sample was observed, with a range of about 23,224 to 700,000. V, J and CDR3 annotation of the TCR reads was carried out using the Decombinator software suite. For the PS versus PT1 abundance plots, all samples were subsampled to the same number of TCRs (28,000). TCRs were defined as expanded if absent before sensitization and observed at least eight times at the 2-week time point. TCRdb applied fastp at Q25 and MiXCR to the public reads, then kept only in-frame beta chains. CDR3 protein sequences are deduplicated, and each keeps its most common genes and DNA. TCRdb, rather than the study authors, made the V and J calls. In all, the sample holds some 96,000 distinct CDR3 sequences, and around 25% of those were seen once. 10% of the sample goes to the ten largest clones.

Points on this clonotype: Which antigen it targets is not known. One base away there is no much larger clone; base qualities are not given.

This sample's time point label indicates: patch test 3, about 24 weeks after DPC sensitization. The treatment or condition label here, explained by the study, means: therapeutic diphenylcyclopropenone sensitization with weekly scalp DPC. Blood at each patch-test visit was drawn before the patch test was applied. Patients were eligible if aged 18 to 70, diagnosed with alopecia and judged suitable for DPC therapy, and pregnant patients were excluded. Unfractionated whole blood was collected in Tempus Blood RNA tubes, and total RNA was extracted from that blood. The CDR3 runs 14 amino acids, cysteine and phenylalanine included. Only CDR3 DNA is held: 42 bases, read in frame from base 1. For this chain, trimming is 8 bases at the V end and 3 bases at the J end, and the number of junction bases without a gene match is 7.

Sequenced material: whole blood, taken in connection with sensitization to the hapten diphenylcyclopropenone (DPC). This chain is built from TRBV12-3 or TRBV12-4 and TRBJ1-3; a stretch of 7 junction bases matches TRBD1. The receptor was isolated from a man aged 35-49 years with alopecia areata. Some clones in this sample may be carry-over from other donors' samples. Read as DNA, the sequence is TGTGCCAGCGCAGACAGGGCGGATGGAAACACCATATATTTT. Translated, it reads CASADRADGNTIYF.